The T cell receptor beta chain under discussion was sequenced for a study of regulatory T cells in long-lasting Graves disease. TCR beta libraries were built with iRepertoire HTBI primers and Arm-PCR of CDR3 regions. Using its own MiXCR run on the multiplex PCR reads, TCRdb lists one record per CDR3 protein. Counted here are around 400,000 distinct CDR3 sequences, about an eighth occurring once; the ten biggest clones make up approximately 17%. The sample holds many counts of this clonotype. What it recognizes is unknown. Trimming took 7 bases from V and 0 from J, leaving 9 bases between them. Looked up from germline, CDR1 is LNHDA and CDR2 is SQIVND (reference sequence). The CDR3 contains 13 residues. Time point noted: newly diagnosed GD, antithyroid drugs for less than 3 months. Scientists built the TCR library using RNA that was extracted from PBMCs. Diagnosing Graves' disease relied on the American Thyroid Association guidelines.

Study conclusions and caveats: Favoring TRBV28, TRBJ1-2 and TRBJ2-5 was a feature seen in persistent disease.

The same data also went into a second study, on T cells in Graves' hyperthyroidism and ophthalmopathy. This second study says: Uncontrolled infection, other autoimmune disease, pregnancy or lactation led to exclusion. Also found in blood were most expanded thyroid clonotypes above 0.001.

Sequencing was performed on peripheral blood mononuclear cells (PBMCs), taken at new diagnosis, from a patient treated with antithyroid drugs. The receptor was derived from a woman under 30 with Graves disease. The V gene is TRBV19, the J gene TRBJ1-1; D not certain. The CDR3 DNA reads TGTGCCAGTAAGAACAGAGTGAACACTGAAGCTTTCTTT. Its protein is CASKNRVNTEAFF.